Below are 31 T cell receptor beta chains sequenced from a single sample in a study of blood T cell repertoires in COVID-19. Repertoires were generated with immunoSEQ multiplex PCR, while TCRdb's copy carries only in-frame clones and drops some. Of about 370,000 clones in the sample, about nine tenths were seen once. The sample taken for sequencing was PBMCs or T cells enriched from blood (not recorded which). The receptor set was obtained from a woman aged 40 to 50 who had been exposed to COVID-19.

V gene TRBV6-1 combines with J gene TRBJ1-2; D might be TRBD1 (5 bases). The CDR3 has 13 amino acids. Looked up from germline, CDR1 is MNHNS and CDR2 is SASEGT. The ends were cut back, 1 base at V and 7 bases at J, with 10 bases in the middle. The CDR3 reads CASSEVGGGGYTF. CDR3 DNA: TGTGCCAGCAGTGAAGTGGGGGGTGGTGGCTACACCTTC.

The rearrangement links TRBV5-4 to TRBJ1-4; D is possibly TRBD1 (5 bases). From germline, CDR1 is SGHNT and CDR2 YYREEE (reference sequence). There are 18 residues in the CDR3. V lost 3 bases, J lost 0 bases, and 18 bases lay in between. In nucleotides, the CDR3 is TGTGCCAGCAGCTCGCGAATTGGGGCCGCAGCAACTAATGAAAAACTGTTTTTT. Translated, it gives CASSSRIGAAATNEKLFF.

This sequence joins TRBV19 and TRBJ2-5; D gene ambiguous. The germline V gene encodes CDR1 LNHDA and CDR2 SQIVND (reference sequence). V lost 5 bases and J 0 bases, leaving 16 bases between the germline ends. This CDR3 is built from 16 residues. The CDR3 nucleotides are TGTGCCAGTAGTCTTGTTTTCCGCGAGTACCAAGAGACCCAGTACTTC. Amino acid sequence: CASSLVFREYQETQYF.

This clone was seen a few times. DNA of the CDR3: TGCGCCAGCAGCTCTGGACAGGGGGGTTATGGCTACACCTTC. Encoded protein: CASSSGQGGYGYTF. The chain has TRBV5-1 and TRBJ1-2, with 10 bases that match TRBD1. The CDR3 has 14 amino acids. In germline, CDR1 is SGHRS, CDR2 YFSETQ. The ends lost 3 bases at V and 5 bases at J; junction bases unmatched: 4.

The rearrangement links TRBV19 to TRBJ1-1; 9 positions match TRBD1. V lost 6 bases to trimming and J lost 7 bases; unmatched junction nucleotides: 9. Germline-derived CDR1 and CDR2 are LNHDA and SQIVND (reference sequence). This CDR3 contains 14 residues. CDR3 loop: CASSPFGTGNEAFF. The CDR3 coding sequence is TGTGCCAGTAGCCCTTTTGGGACAGGGAATGAAGCTTTCTTT.

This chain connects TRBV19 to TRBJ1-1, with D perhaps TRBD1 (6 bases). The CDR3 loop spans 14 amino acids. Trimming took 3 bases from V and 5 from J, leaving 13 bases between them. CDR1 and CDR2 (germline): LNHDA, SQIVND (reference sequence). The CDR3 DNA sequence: TGTGCCAGTAGTATCGGCAGGGACATTACTGAAGCTTTCTTT. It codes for CASSIGRDITEAFF.

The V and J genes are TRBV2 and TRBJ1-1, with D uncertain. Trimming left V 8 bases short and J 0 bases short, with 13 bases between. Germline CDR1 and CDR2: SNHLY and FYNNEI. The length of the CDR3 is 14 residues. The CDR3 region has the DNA TGTGCCAGCCAAAACGGACTCATGAACACTGAAGCTTTCTTT. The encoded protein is CASQNGLMNTEAFF.

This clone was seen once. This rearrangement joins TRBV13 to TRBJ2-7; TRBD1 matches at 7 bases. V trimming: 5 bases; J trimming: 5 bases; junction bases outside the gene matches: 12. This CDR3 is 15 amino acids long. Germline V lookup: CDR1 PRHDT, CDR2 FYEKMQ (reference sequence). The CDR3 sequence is CASSRSFGQAHEQYF. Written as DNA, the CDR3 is TGTGCCAGCAGCCGATCCTTTGGACAGGCGCACGAGCAGTACTTC.

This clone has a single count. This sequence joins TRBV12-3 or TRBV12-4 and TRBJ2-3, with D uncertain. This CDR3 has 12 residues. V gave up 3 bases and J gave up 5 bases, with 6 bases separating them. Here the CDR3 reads CASSLTGDTQYF. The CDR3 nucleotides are TGTGCCAGCAGTTTGACGGGAGATACGCAGTATTTT.

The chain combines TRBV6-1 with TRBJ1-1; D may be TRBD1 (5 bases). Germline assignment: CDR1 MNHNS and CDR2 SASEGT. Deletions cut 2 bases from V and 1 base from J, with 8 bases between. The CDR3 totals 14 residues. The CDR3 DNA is TGTGCCAGCAGTGAAATTCAGGGGAACACTGAAGCTTTCTTT. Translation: CASSEIQGNTEAFF.

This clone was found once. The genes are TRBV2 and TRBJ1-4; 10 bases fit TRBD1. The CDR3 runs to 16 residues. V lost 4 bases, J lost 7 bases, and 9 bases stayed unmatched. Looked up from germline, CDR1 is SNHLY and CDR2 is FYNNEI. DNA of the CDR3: TGTGCCAGCAGTGTCCCGGGACAGGGGAAAGGTGAAAAACTGTTTTTT. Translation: CASSVPGQGKGEKLFF.

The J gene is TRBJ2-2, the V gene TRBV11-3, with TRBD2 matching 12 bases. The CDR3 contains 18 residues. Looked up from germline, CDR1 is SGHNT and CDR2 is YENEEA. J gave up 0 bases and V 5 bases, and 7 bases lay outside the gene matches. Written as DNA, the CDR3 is TGTGCCAGCAGCCGGACTAGCGGGAATTGGGCGAACACCGGGGAGCTGTTTTTT. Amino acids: CASSRTSGNWANTGELFF.

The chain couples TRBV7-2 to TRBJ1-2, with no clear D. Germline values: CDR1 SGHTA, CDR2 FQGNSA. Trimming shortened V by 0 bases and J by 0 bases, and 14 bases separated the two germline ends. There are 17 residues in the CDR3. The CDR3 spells CASSLARQPVANYGYTF. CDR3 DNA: TGTGCCAGCAGCTTAGCGAGGCAGCCCGTAGCTAACTATGGCTACACCTTC.

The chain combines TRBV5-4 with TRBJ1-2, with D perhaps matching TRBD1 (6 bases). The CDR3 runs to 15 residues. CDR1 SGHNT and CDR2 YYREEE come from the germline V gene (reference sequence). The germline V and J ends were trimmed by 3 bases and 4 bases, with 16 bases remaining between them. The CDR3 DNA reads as TGTGCCAGCAGCTCGTTGGGCAGGGGCGTCTATGGCTACACCTTC. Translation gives CASSSLGRGVYGYTF.

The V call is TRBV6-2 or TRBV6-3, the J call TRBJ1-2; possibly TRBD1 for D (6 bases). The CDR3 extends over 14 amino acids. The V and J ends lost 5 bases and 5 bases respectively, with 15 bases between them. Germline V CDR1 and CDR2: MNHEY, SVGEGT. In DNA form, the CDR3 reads TGTGCCAGCAGTACACGACAGGCTTGGTATGGCTACACCTTC. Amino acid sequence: CASSTRQAWYGYTF.

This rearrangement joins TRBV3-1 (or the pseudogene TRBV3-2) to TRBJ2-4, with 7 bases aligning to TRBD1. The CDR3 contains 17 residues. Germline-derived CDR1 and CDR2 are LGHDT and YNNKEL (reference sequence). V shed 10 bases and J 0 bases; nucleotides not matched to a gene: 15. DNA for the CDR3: TGTGCCACTCGGCAAACAGGGGCTCCCTTAGCCAAAAACATTCAGTACTTC. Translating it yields CATRQTGAPLAKNIQYF.

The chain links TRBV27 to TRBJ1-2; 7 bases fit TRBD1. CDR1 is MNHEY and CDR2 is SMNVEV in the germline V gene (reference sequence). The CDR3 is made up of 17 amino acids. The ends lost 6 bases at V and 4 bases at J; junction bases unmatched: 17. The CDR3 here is CASSETQLTGTIYGYTF. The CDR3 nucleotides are TGTGCCAGCAGCGAAACCCAATTGACAGGGACGATCTATGGCTACACCTTC.

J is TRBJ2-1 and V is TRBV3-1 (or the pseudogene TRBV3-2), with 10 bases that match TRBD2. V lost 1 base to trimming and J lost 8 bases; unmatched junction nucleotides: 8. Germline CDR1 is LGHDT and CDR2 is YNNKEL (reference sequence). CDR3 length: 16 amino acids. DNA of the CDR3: TGTGCCAGCAGCCAAGCTGGGCTAGCGGGAGTGGATGAGCAGTTCTTC. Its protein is CASSQAGLAGVDEQFF.

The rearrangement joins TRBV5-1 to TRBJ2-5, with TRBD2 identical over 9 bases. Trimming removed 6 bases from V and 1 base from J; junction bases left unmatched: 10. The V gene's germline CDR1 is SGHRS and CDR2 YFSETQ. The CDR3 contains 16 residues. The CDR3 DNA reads TGCGCCAGCACCCGCGGGGGGGGGTTCGGCCAAGAGACCCAGTACTTC. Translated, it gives CASTRGGGFGQETQYF.

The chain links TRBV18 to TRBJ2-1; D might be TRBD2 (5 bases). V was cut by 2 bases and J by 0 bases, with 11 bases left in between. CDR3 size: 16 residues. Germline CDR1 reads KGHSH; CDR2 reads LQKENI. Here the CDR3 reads CASSPMFSGSYNEQFF. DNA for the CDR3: TGTGCCAGCTCACCAATGTTCAGCGGCTCCTACAATGAGCAGTTCTTC.

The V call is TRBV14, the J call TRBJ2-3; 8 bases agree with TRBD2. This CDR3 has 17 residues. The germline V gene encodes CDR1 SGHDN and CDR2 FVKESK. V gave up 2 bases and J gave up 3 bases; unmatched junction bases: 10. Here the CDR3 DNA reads TGTGCCAGCAGCCAACTCGGGGGGGCTCCCGGGACAGATACGCAGTATTTT. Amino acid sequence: CASSQLGGAPGTDTQYF.

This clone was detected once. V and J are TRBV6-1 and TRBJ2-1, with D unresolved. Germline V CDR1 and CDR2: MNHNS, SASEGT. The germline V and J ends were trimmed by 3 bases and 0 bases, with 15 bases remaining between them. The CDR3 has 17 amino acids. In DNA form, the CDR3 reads TGTGCCAGCAGTGAGGCCCCAAATCGGGTCTCCTACAATGAGCAGTTCTTC. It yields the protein CASSEAPNRVSYNEQFF.

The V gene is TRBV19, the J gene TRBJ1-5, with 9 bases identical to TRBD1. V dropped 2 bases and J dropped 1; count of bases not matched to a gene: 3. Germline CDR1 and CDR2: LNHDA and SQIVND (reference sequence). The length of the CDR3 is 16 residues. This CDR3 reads CASSILTGGSNQPQHF. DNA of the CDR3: TGTGCCAGTAGTATATTGACAGGGGGAAGCAATCAGCCCCAGCATTTT.

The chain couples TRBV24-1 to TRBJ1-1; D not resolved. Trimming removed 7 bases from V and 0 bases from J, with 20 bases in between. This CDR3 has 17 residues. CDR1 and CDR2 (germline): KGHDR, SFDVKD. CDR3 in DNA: TGTGCCACCAGGCTACTAAGGAGGTGGATAATGAACACTGAAGCTTTCTTT. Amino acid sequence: CATRLLRRWIMNTEAFF.

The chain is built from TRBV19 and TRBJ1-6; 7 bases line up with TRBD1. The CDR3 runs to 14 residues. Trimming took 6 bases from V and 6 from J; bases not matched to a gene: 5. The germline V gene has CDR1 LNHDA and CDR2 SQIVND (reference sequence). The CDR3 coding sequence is TGTGCCAGTAGCCCGGGACAGACTAATTCACCCCTCCACTTT. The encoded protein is CASSPGQTNSPLHF.

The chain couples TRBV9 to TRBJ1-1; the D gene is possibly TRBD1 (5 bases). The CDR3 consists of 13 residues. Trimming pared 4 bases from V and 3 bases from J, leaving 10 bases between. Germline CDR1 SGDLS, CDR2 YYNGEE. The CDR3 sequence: CASSPRGDTEAFF. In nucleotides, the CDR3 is TGTGCCAGCAGCCCCCGGGGGGACACTGAAGCTTTCTTT. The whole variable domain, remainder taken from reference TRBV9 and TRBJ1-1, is DSGVTQTPKHLITATGQRVTLRCSPRSGDLSVYWYQQSLDQGLQFLIQYYNGEERAKGNILERFSAQQFPDLHSELNLSSLELGDSALYFCASSPRGDTEAFFGQGTRLTVV.

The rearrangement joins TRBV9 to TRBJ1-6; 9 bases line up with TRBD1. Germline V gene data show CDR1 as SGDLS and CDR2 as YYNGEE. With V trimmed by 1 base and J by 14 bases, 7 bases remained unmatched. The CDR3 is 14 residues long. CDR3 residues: CASSVTQQGASLHF. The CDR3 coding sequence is TGTGCCAGCAGCGTAACGCAACAGGGGGCGTCCCTCCACTTT.

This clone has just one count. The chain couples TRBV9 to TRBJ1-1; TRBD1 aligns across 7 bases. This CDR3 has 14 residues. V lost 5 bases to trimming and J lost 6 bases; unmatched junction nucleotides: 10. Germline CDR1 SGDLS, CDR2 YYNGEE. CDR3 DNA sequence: TGTGCCAGCAGTGGGGGCAGGGGGTTCCCTGAAGCTTTCTTT. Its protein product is CASSGGRGFPEAFF.

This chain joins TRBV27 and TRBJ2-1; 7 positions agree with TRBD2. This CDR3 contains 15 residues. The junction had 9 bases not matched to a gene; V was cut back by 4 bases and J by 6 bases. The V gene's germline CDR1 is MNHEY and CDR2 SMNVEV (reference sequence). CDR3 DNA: TGTGCCAGCAGTTCCCAAGGGGAGGGATCCAATGAGCAGTTCTTC. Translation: CASSSQGEGSNEQFF.

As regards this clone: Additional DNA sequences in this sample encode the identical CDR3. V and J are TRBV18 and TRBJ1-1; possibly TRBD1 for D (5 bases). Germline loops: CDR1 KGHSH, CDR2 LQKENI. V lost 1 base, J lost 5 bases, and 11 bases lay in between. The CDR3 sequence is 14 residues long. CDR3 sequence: CASSPQGLGTEAFF. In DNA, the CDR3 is TGTGCCAGCTCACCACAGGGGTTAGGGACTGAAGCTTTCTTT.

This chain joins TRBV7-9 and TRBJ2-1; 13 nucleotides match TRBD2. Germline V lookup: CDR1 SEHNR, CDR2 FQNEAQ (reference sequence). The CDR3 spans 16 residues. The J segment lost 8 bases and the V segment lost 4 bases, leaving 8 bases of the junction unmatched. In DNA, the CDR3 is TGTGCCAGCAGCTCCCGGACTAGCGGGGGTTCGGATGAGCAGTTCTTC. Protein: CASSSRTSGGSDEQFF.